This T cell receptor beta chain was identified during a study of blood T cells in healthy people across ages. This CDR3 spans 13 amino acids. The junction had 7 bases not matched to a gene; V was cut back by 6 bases and J by 7 bases. Germline lookup yields CDR1 ENHRY and CDR2 SYGVKD. This clonotype was picked up many times. Its antigen is not identified. Study observations and caveats: The CMV status of each donor remained undetermined, and this could have confounded shifts in expanded clonotypes.

A second PCR, run for about 7 to 12 cycles, used a sample-barcoded 5' primer plus a J-beta primer mix. TCRdb called the 5' RACE reads again in MiXCR, with one record for every CDR3 protein. Found here are roughly 860,000 distinct CDR3 sequences, roughly 60% of them singletons; the top ten hold about 27%. Sample: blood. This receptor was obtained from a man younger than 40 in good health. The V call is TRBV10-3, the J call TRBJ1-2; 8 nucleotides line up with TRBD1. Here the CDR3 DNA reads TGTGCCATCAGGGACAGGGCGGACCTTGGCTACACCTTC. Encoded protein: CAIRDRADLGYTF.